The 14 T cell receptor beta chains listed next were all sequenced from one sample in a study of cytomegalovirus exposure and HLA in healthy donors. Both 60 Vbeta primers and 13 Jbeta primers went into the PCR. The data were produced by immunoSEQ multiplex PCR, yet TCRdb's version contains in-frame clones alone and is incomplete. The repertoire holds about 120,000 clones, with less than 80% as singletons. The source material was PBMCs. These TCRs come from a woman younger than 45 in good health and CMV-seronegative.

This chain joins TRBV6-5 and TRBJ2-7; D unresolved. The CDR3 is 13 residues long. Germline V lookup: CDR1 MNHEY, CDR2 SVGAGI. The V end lost 2 bases, the J end lost 2 bases, and 7 bases lay between the germline ends. The CDR3 bases are TGTGCCAGCAGTTACAGCCTAGCCTACGAGCAGTACTTC. Protein product: CASSYSLAYEQYF.

CDR3: CASSEVTVNTEAFF. In DNA, the CDR3 is TGTGCCAGCAGTGAAGTGACAGTGAACACTGAAGCTTTCTTT. V usage is TRBV25-1 and J usage is TRBJ1-1; tentatively, D is TRBD1 (5 bases). The V end lost 2 bases, the J end lost 0 bases, and 7 bases lay between the germline ends. CDR1 is MGHDK and CDR2 is SYGVNS in the germline V gene. The CDR3 spans 14 residues.

The table lists this clone with a few counts. V is TRBV20-1 and J is TRBJ1-4; perhaps TRBD1 as D (5 bases). The V end was cut by 5 bases, the J end by 17 bases, with 18 bases between. In germline, CDR1 is DFQATT, CDR2 SNEGSKA (reference sequence). The CDR3 is made up of 11 amino acids. The CDR3 spells CSAGSQGKGFF. The CDR3 bases are TGCAGTGCTGGATCTCAGGGAAAAGGATTTTTT.

This clone was seen a few times. In this CDR3 the conserved last residue, phenylalanine or tryptophan, is missing, so a read error is likely. Because the CDR3's place on the DNA is in doubt, the DNA is left out and the CDR3 is given as listed by TCRdb. The chain uses TRBV20-1 and TRBJ1-1; the table's D call TRBD1 went unverified against the DNA. Germline V gene data show CDR1 as DFQATT and CDR2 as SNEGSKA (reference sequence). With termini counted, the CDR3 has 11 amino acids. The CDR3 sequence: CSVPGQGIFHQ.

The rearrangement links TRBV7-2 to TRBJ2-3; possible D gene TRBD2, 6 bases. CDR1 SGHTA and CDR2 FQGNSA come from the germline V gene. CDR3 length: 14 amino acids. V was clipped by 5 bases and J by 5 bases, with 14 bases between them. For the CDR3, the DNA is TGTGCCAGCAGCCCAATTCGGGGGAAAGATACGCAGTATTTT. Protein: CASSPIRGKDTQYF.

This chain links TRBV9 with TRBJ2-7; a weak D match, TRBD1 (5 bases). From germline, CDR1 is SGDLS and CDR2 YYNGEE. V was pared by 0 bases and J by 4 bases, with 11 bases between. This CDR3 has 14 amino acids. This CDR3 is CASSVGPAGYEQYF. CDR3 sequence (DNA): TGTGCCAGCAGCGTAGGCCCCGCAGGGTACGAGCAGTACTTC.

This chain joins TRBV5-4 and TRBJ1-5, with 8 bases lining up with TRBD1. CDR1 and CDR2 (germline): SGHNT, YYREEE (reference sequence). Germline trimming cut 4 bases from V and 4 bases from J; bases unmatched to any gene: 7. The CDR3 runs to 15 residues. Written as DNA, the CDR3 is TGTGCCAGCAGCCAAGGGACAGGAGTTAATCAGCCCCAGCATTTT. It yields the protein CASSQGTGVNQPQHF.

The chain uses TRBV5-1 and TRBJ1-4; 8 bases line up with TRBD1. Germline V gives CDR1 SGHRS, CDR2 YFSETQ. With V trimmed by 5 bases and J by 5 bases, 8 bases remained unmatched. CDR3 length: 15 residues. Written as DNA, the CDR3 is TGCGCCAGCAGGGCTAGCACAGGGGGGAATGAAAAACTGTTTTTT. It translates to CASRASTGGNEKLFF.

This rearrangement joins TRBV5-6 to TRBJ2-4, with 10 positions matching TRBD2. This CDR3 region has 16 residues. CDR1 and CDR2 from the germline V gene are SGHDT and YYEEEE. V lost 4 bases and J lost 0; bases outside the gene matches: 4. The CDR3 DNA follows: TGTGCCAGCAGCACTCGACTAGCGGGAGCCAAAAACATTCAGTACTTC. Translated: CASSTRLAGAKNIQYF.

The chain joins TRBV5-4 to TRBJ1-2; D perhaps matches TRBD1 (5 bases). Germline V gene data show CDR1 as SGHNT and CDR2 as YYREEE (reference sequence). This CDR3 has 14 residues. V was pared by 1 base and J by 5 bases, with 12 bases between. CDR3: CASSLPRERYGYTF. CDR3 in DNA: TGTGCCAGCAGCTTGCCCAGGGAAAGGTATGGCTACACCTTC.

This rearrangement joins TRBV7-9 to TRBJ2-1; TRBD2 matches 11 bases. CDR1 and CDR2 from the germline V gene are SEHNR and FQNEAQ (reference sequence). The trim removed 5 bases at V and 3 bases at J, leaving 9 bases unmatched. The CDR3 spans 17 residues. The CDR3 coding sequence is TGTGCCAGCAGCCCCCTACTAGCGGGAGCGCACTACAATGAGCAGTTCTTC. This sequence encodes CASSPLLAGAHYNEQFF.

This clone was seen only a few times. The V gene is TRBV9, the J gene TRBJ2-7; perhaps TRBD2 as D (6 bases). The CDR3 runs 14 residues. V was cut by 0 bases and J by 2 bases, with 9 bases left in between. Germline CDR1 is SGDLS and CDR2 is YYNGEE. This chain's CDR3 is CASSVGGDAYEQYF. CDR3 coding DNA: TGTGCCAGCAGCGTAGGCGGGGATGCCTACGAGCAGTACTTC.

The V and J genes are TRBV28 and TRBJ1-2, with TRBD1 matching over 9 bases. The junction had 4 bases not matched to a gene; V was cut back by 6 bases and J by 8 bases. CDR1 MDHEN and CDR2 SYDVKM come from the germline V gene. The CDR3 contains 12 residues. The CDR3 DNA follows: TGTGCCAGCAGACAGGGGGCGGGGGGCTACACCTTC. Its protein product is CASRQGAGGYTF.

There are a few counts of this clone. V gene TRBV18 combines with J gene TRBJ2-3; the match to TRBD2 covers 11 bases. The CDR3 runs to 20 residues. V trimming: 3 bases; J trimming: 5 bases; junction bases outside the gene matches: 19. Germline assignment: CDR1 KGHSH and CDR2 LQKENI. The CDR3 loop reads CASSPLSLQSLAGEGDTQYF. CDR3 nucleotide sequence: TGTGCCAGCTCACCGTTGTCGTTACAATCACTAGCGGGAGAGGGAGATACGCAGTATTTT. Full variable domain (outside the CDR3, taken from reference TRBV18 and TRBJ2-3): NAGVMQNPRHLVRRRGQEARLRCSPMKGHSHVYWYRQLPEEGLKFMVYLQKENIIDESGMPKERFSAEFPKEGPSILRIQQVVRGDSAAYFCASSPLSLQSLAGEGDTQYFGPGTRLTVL.